A selection of T cell receptor beta chains follows, all from one sample in a study of radiotherapy plus CTLA-4 blockade in lung cancer. Only in-frame clones appear in the TCRdb table, and some are missing; sequencing was by immunoSEQ multiplex PCR. The sample lists about 15,000 clones, around 87% occurring once. Material: peripheral blood, obtained from a patient treated with radiotherapy plus ipilimumab. These TCRs come from a human donor with non-small cell lung cancer that progressed on radiotherapy plus ipilimumab. Some clones in this sample may be carry-over from other donors' samples. The CDR3 runs from the conserved cysteine through the conserved F or W. Each record gives: V gene, J gene, CDR3 length, D gene, clone size, CDR3 protein, CDR3 DNA. D genes are given only for firm matches. Not all rows give a size; the values are once, few, many and, for expanded clones, a class.

V: TRBV4-1
J: TRBJ2-7
length: 17
D: TRBD2
size: -
CDR3: CASSQLDLGLAASEQYF
DNA: TGCGCCAGCAGCCAACTTGACCTTGGACTAGCCGCGAGCGAGCAGTACTTC

V: TRBV2
J: TRBJ1-3
length: 13
D: -
size: -
CDR3: CASTDSHSNTIYF
DNA: TGTGCCAGCACCGACAGTCACTCAAACACCATATATTTT

V: TRBV27
J: TRBJ2-1
length: 13
D: TRBD2
size: -
CDR3: CASSPRLAAEQFF
DNA: TGTGCCAGCAGTCCCAGACTAGCGGCTGAGCAGTTCTTC

V: TRBV30
J: TRBJ1-5
length: 13
D: TRBD1
size: -
CDR3: CAWSVRGGQPQHF
DNA: TGTGCCTGGAGTGTACGAGGGGGCCAGCCCCAGCATTTT

V: TRBV4-1
J: TRBJ2-7
length: 10
D: TRBD2
size: -
CDR3: CASSQVGGDF
DNA: TGCGCCAGCAGCCAAGTGGGGGGGGATTTC

V: TRBV7-2
J: TRBJ2-6
length: 15
D: -
size: -
CDR3: CASSLVYSGANVLTF
DNA: TGTGCCAGCAGCTTAGTATACTCTGGGGCCAACGTCCTGACTTTC

V: TRBV7-2
J: TRBJ2-3
length: 15
D: -
size: once
CDR3: CASSLRSGRTDTQYF
DNA: TGTGCCAGCAGCTTAAGGAGCGGGCGCACAGATACGCAGTATTTT

V: TRBV10-3
J: TRBJ2-2
length: 13
D: TRBD1
size: -
CDR3: CAIRQGNTGELFF
DNA: TGTGCCATAAGACAGGGGAACACCGGGGAGCTGTTTTTT

V: TRBV5-8
J: TRBJ1-5
length: 18
D: TRBD1
size: -
CDR3: CASSLNRGLTFRNQPQHF
DNA: TGTGCCAGCAGCTTGAACAGGGGGTTAACCTTTAGGAATCAGCCCCAGCATTTT

V: TRBV19
J: TRBJ2-3
length: 11
D: -
size: -
CDR3: CASSYTDTQYF
DNA: TGTGCCAGTAGTTACACAGATACGCAGTATTTT

V: TRBV21-1
J: TRBJ1-2
length: 14
D: -
size: -
CDR3: CASSKDRGNYGYTF
DNA: TGTGCCAGCAGCAAAGATAGAGGAAATTATGGCTACACCTTC

V: TRBV29-1
J: TRBJ2-1
length: 12
D: -
size: -
CDR3: CSGRDTYNEQFF
DNA: TGCAGCGGAAGGGACACCTACAATGAGCAGTTCTTC

V: TRBV27
J: TRBJ1-5
length: 15
D: TRBD1
size: -
CDR3: CASRPGGLGNQPQHF
DNA: TGTGCCAGCAGGCCAGGGGGCTTGGGCAATCAGCCCCAGCATTTT

V: TRBV19
J: TRBJ1-5
length: 13
D: -
size: -
CDR3: CASSIAHSQPQHF
DNA: TGTGCCAGTAGTATCGCGCACTCGCAGCCCCAGCATTTT

V: TRBV11-3
J: TRBJ2-3
length: 18
D: TRBD2
size: -
CDR3: CASSLGAGGGRPEDTQYF
DNA: TGTGCCAGCAGCTTAGGGGCGGGCGGCGGGAGGCCCGAAGATACGCAGTATTTT

V: TRBV28
J: TRBJ1-1
length: 12
D: -
size: -
CDR3: CASSLTSGEAFF
DNA: TGTGCCAGCAGTTTAACGTCGGGAGAAGCTTTCTTT

V: TRBV10-3
J: TRBJ1-6
length: 14
D: TRBD1
size: -
CDR3: CAIRMGQGRSPLHF
DNA: TGTGCCATCAGGATGGGACAGGGTCGATCACCCCTCCACTTT

V: TRBV7-4
J: TRBJ2-5
length: 14
D: TRBD1
size: once
CDR3: CASSYPGQGRTQYF
DNA: TGTGCCAGCAGCTACCCGGGACAGGGGAGGACCCAGTACTTC

V: TRBV7-2
J: TRBJ1-1
length: 15
D: -
size: -
CDR3: CASSLARAENTEAFF
DNA: TGTGCCAGCAGCTTAGCGCGAGCCGAGAACACTGAAGCTTTCTTT

V: TRBV2
J: TRBJ2-1
length: 13
D: -
size: -
CDR3: CASSNPGFEEQFF
DNA: TGTGCCAGCTCGAACCCGGGTTTTGAGGAGCAGTTCTTC

V: TRBV7-6
J: TRBJ2-1
length: 17
D: TRBD1
size: -
CDR3: CASSLDEDRVSYNEQFF
DNA: TGTGCCAGCAGCTTAGATGAGGACAGGGTTTCCTACAATGAGCAGTTCTTC

V: TRBV7-8
J: TRBJ2-1
length: 15
D: TRBD2
size: -
CDR3: CASSQGTSGGNEQFF
DNA: TGTGCCAGCAGCCAAGGGACTAGCGGGGGGAATGAGCAGTTCTTC

V: TRBV7-7
J: TRBJ2-1
length: 12
D: -
size: once
CDR3: CASSLLDGEQFF
DNA: TGTGCCAGCAGCTTACTTGATGGCGAGCAGTTCTTC

V: TRBV9
J: TRBJ2-5
length: 14
D: -
size: once
CDR3: CASSTSPRGETQYF
DNA: TGTGCCAGCAGCACCAGTCCCCGCGGGGAGACCCAGTACTTC

V: TRBV7-6
J: TRBJ2-5
length: 18
D: TRBD1
size: -
CDR3: CASSLTGEIGQRAETQYF
DNA: TGTGCCAGCAGCCTGACAGGGGAAATAGGCCAACGGGCAGAGACCCAGTACTTC

V: TRBV5-1
J: TRBJ2-7
length: 16
D: TRBD1
size: -
CDR3: CASSWGRQGVPYEQYF
DNA: TGCGCCAGCAGCTGGGGGCGACAGGGAGTCCCCTACGAGCAGTACTTC

V: TRBV6-6
J: TRBJ2-7
length: 16
D: TRBD2
size: few
CDR3: CASSSSLAGNRYEQYF
DNA: TGTGCCAGCAGTTCGTCCCTAGCGGGGAATCGCTACGAGCAGTACTTC

V: TRBV14
J: TRBJ2-3
length: 16
D: TRBD1
size: -
CDR3: CASSHYFWTGVDTQYF
DNA: TGTGCCAGCAGCCATTATTTCTGGACAGGGGTTGATACGCAGTATTTT

V: TRBV19
J: TRBJ1-1
length: 12
D: -
size: -
CDR3: CASSLGATEAFF
DNA: TGTGCCAGTAGTTTGGGGGCCACTGAAGCTTTCTTT

V: TRBV9
J: TRBJ2-1
length: 14
D: -
size: -
CDR3: CASSPQSLGGEQFF
DNA: TGTGCCAGCAGCCCTCAATCCCTCGGCGGTGAGCAGTTCTTC

V: TRBV5-1
J: TRBJ1-2
length: 14
D: -
size: -
CDR3: CASSLVGALDGYTF
DNA: TGCGCCAGCAGCTTGGTCGGAGCCTTGGATGGCTACACCTTC

V: TRBV5-5
J: TRBJ1-2
length: 16
D: TRBD1
size: -
CDR3: CASSFYRTGLFYGYTF
DNA: TGTGCCAGCAGCTTTTACAGGACAGGCCTATTCTATGGCTACACCTTC

V: TRBV5-5
J: TRBJ2-5
length: 13
D: -
size: -
CDR3: CASSLEGGETQYF
DNA: TGTGCCAGCAGCTTGGAGGGGGGGGAGACCCAGTACTTC

V: TRBV2
J: TRBJ2-2
length: 16
D: -
size: -
CDR3: CASSGRAHTNTGELFF
DNA: TGTGCCAGCAGTGGCAGGGCCCACACGAACACCGGGGAGCTGTTTTTT

V: TRBV29-1
J: TRBJ2-2
length: 14
D: TRBD2
size: -
CDR3: CSVQAGRDTGELFF
DNA: TGCAGCGTCCAAGCGGGGCGGGACACCGGGGAGCTGTTTTTT

V: TRBV7-2
J: TRBJ2-7
length: 17
D: -
size: -
CDR3: CASSLRGGGRTGNEQYF
DNA: TGTGCCAGCAGCTTACGGGGAGGGGGGAGAACTGGAAACGAGCAGTACTTC

V: TRBV28
J: TRBJ1-6
length: 15
D: -
size: few
CDR3: CASSMMRTANSPLHF
DNA: TGTGCCAGCAGTATGATGCGAACCGCCAATTCACCCCTCCACTTT

V: TRBV5-1
J: TRBJ1-1
length: 13
D: -
size: -
CDR3: CASSGGTNTEAFF
DNA: TGCGCCAGCAGCGGGGGGACGAACACTGAAGCTTTCTTT

V: TRBV30
J: TRBJ1-1
length: 12
D: TRBD1
size: -
CDR3: CAWDRGTTEAFF
DNA: TGTGCCTGGGACAGGGGGACCACTGAAGCTTTCTTT

V: TRBV4-2
J: TRBJ2-3
length: 15
D: -
size: -
CDR3: CASSTGHIGADTQYF
DNA: TGTGCCAGCAGCACAGGCCACATAGGGGCAGATACGCAGTATTTT

V: TRBV14
J: TRBJ1-4
length: 16
D: TRBD1
size: -
CDR3: CASSLTGDRRGEKLFF
DNA: TGTGCCAGCAGCCTGACAGGGGACAGACGTGGTGAAAAACTGTTTTTT

V: TRBV5-6
J: TRBJ1-2
length: 12
D: -
size: -
CDR3: CASSPGQYGYTF
DNA: TGTGCCAGCAGCCCCGGACAGTATGGCTACACCTTC

V: TRBV7-3
J: TRBJ2-2
length: 17
D: TRBD2
size: -
CDR3: CASSLPTTSGDPGELFF
DNA: TGTGCCAGCAGCCTCCCCACGACTAGCGGGGATCCCGGGGAGCTGTTTTTT

V: TRBV15
J: TRBJ2-1
length: 16
D: -
size: -
CDR3: CATSRYPTSSYNEQFF
DNA: TGTGCCACCAGCAGGTACCCCACCAGCTCCTACAATGAGCAGTTCTTC

V: TRBV7-9
J: TRBJ1-2
length: 12
D: -
size: -
CDR3: CASSVTMRGYTF
DNA: TGTGCCAGCAGCGTCACCATGAGAGGCTACACCTTC

V: TRBV27
J: TRBJ2-7
length: 15
D: TRBD2
size: -
CDR3: CASSLGGGLGYEQYF
DNA: TGTGCCAGCAGTTTAGGGGGAGGGCTTGGCTACGAGCAGTACTTC

V: TRBV7-9
J: TRBJ2-7
length: 16
D: TRBD2
size: -
CDR3: CASSPGLAGGNYEQYF
DNA: TGTGCCAGCAGCCCTGGACTAGCGGGAGGAAATTACGAGCAGTACTTC

V: TRBV28
J: TRBJ2-5
length: 17
D: TRBD2
size: few
CDR3: CASTPGTSVIGQETQYF
DNA: TGTGCCAGCACCCCCGGGACTAGCGTGATAGGGCAAGAGACCCAGTACTTC

V: TRBV5-8
J: TRBJ2-2
length: 15
D: -
size: once
CDR3: CASSRQGGYTGELFF
DNA: TGTGCCAGCAGCAGGCAGGGTGGATACACCGGGGAGCTGTTTTTT

V: TRBV7-2
J: TRBJ2-1
length: 13
D: -
size: -
CDR3: CASSFLEWDEQFF
DNA: TGTGCCAGCAGCTTCCTAGAGTGGGATGAGCAGTTCTTC

V: TRBV19
J: TRBJ2-3
length: 17
D: TRBD2
size: few
CDR3: CASSIVHLTSGGDTQYF
DNA: TGTGCCAGTAGTATAGTCCACCTGACTAGCGGGGGGGATACGCAGTATTTT